The clone carrying this T cell receptor (beta chain) was detected a few times. Its antigen is not identified. The data derive from a study of human T cells and chemical hapten exposure. Study-level information: Alopecia areata, totalis or universalis affected patients, mainly female. Among samples, TCR yields varied mainly because of small differences in pooled library volume. Findings of the study overall: TCRs at a frequency above 1 in 1000 stayed unchanged with DPC sensitization.

Time point indicated: patch test 2, 6 weeks after DPC sensitization. Treatment: therapeutic diphenylcyclopropenone sensitization with weekly scalp DPC. TCRdb used MiXCR to reprocess the RACE reads, holding one entry per CDR3 protein. Among roughly 140,000 distinct CDR3 sequences listed, roughly 10% were seen once. V shed 3 bases and J shed 8 bases, with 20 bases lying between them. There are 16 residues in the CDR3. Germline V gives CDR1 LGHNA, CDR2 YNFKEQ. The TCR sequence derives from a woman aged 50 to 65 with alopecia areata. Some clones in this sample may be carry-over from other donors' samples. Source: whole blood, taken in connection with sensitization to the hapten diphenylcyclopropenone (DPC). This sequence joins TRBV4-2 and TRBJ2-1; D gene unclear. CDR3 protein: CASSQRKGGTVHEQFF. The CDR3 coding sequence is TGTGCCAGCAGCCAGAGGAAGGGCGGAACAGTCCATGAGCAGTTCTTC.